These T cell receptor beta chains were read from a single sample in a study of blood T cells in healthy people across ages. TCRdb redid the calling of the 5' RACE reads with MiXCR, one entry per CDR3 protein. The sample holds about 670,000 distinct CDR3 sequences, approximately 40% seen once. Sequenced material: blood. These receptors came from a man at least 80 years old in good health. Both conserved end residues are part of each CDR3. A D gene is named only where the DNA matches it firmly.

J gene,CDR3 length,D gene,V gene,CDR3 protein
TRBJ2-7,16,TRBD2,TRBV14,CASSQEASGRFNEQYF
-,13,-,TRBV2,CASSERPSYEQYF
TRBJ1-4,18,-,TRBV27,CASSLSGQSAATNEKLFF
-,12,-,TRBV20-1,CSARDILETQYF
TRBJ1-4,13,-,TRBV20-1,CSALQRENEKLFF
TRBJ2-3,17,TRBD2,TRBV20-1,CSARSSFSGTNTDTQYF
TRBJ1-1,13,-,TRBV7-2,CASSSVGIAEAFF
TRBJ2-1,17,-,TRBV4-3,CASSQDVARVVYNEQFF
TRBJ2-3,16,TRBD2,TRBV15,CATSRALAGVTETQYF
TRBJ1-4,12,-,TRBV28,CASSWTGEKLFF
TRBJ2-7,15,TRBD1,TRBV7-2,CASSRPDRGRYEQYF
TRBJ2-3,15,TRBD1,TRBV6-5,CASSRGQGSTDTQYF
TRBJ2-3,18,TRBD2,TRBV4-2,CASSQVGTSGGSTDTQYF
TRBJ2-3,14,-,TRBV5-1,CASSLGVRPDTQYF
TRBJ2-3,16,TRBD1,TRBV12-3/TRBV12-4,CASSFLPTGIADTQYF
TRBJ2-7,13,-,TRBV4-2,CASSQAKGYEQYF
TRBJ2-1,15,-,TRBV29-1,CSVGGGTVSYNEQFF
TRBJ2-7,11,-,TRBV29-1,CSVADTPEQYF
TRBJ2-7,12,TRBD1,TRBV2,CASTQGAGEQYF
TRBJ2-1,15,TRBD2,TRBV20-1,CSAARIASGSNEQFF
TRBJ2-1,16,TRBD2,TRBV7-2,CASSLRGLAVYNEQFF
TRBJ2-1,15,-,TRBV6-4,CASSDSMGFQNEQFF
TRBJ1-4,14,TRBD1,TRBV6-6,CASLPRGAGEKLFF
TRBJ1-2,16,-,TRBV13,CAGSSLGTSSYYGYTF
TRBJ1-2,11,-,TRBV30,CAWRQGYGYTF
TRBJ1-1,11,-,TRBV20-1,CSAKTNTEAFF
TRBJ2-1,15,TRBD2,TRBV7-9,CASSSERGLSYEQFF
TRBJ2-2,17,TRBD1,TRBV7-2,CASRWTGSAANTEELFF
TRBJ2-2,19,TRBD2,TRBV7-9,CASSLDPPGVAGHTGELFF
TRBJ1-5,15,TRBD1,TRBV20-1,CSARGTRGGKQPQHF
TRBJ1-2,14,-,TRBV5-1,CASSPASPNYGYTF
TRBJ1-2,13,TRBD1,TRBV27,CASRPTGEAGYTF
TRBJ1-2,12,-,TRBV29-1,CSVAVTESGYTF
TRBJ1-1,15,-,TRBV20-1,CSARDPAGKDTEAFF
TRBJ2-1,12,-,TRBV20-1,CSARVWGNEQFF
TRBJ1-2,14,-,TRBV29-1,CSVEGPGGVCGYTF
TRBJ1-2,14,-,TRBV20-1,CSAGPVGVDYGYTF
TRBJ1-5,15,TRBD1,TRBV27,CASGLRQGGNQPQHF
TRBJ2-2,14,TRBD2,TRBV20-1,CSAAAREGHGELFF
TRBJ1-1,15,-,TRBV12-3/TRBV12-4,CASSLASELNTEAFF
TRBJ2-7,13,TRBD1,TRBV18,CASIPGQGYEQYF
TRBJ1-6,14,-,TRBV7-2,CASSPNRRSSPLHF
TRBJ2-7,15,-,TRBV6-5,CASSLDTNWNNEQYF
TRBJ2-7,13,TRBD1,TRBV7-3,CASSWGQGYEQYF
TRBJ2-1,13,-,TRBV18,CASSPITHNEQFF
TRBJ2-7,12,-,TRBV20-1,CSARDTGYEQYF
TRBJ1-5,12,-,TRBV12-5,CASGSGSQPQHF
TRBJ1-2,13,-,TRBV6-5,CASSYDGREGYTF
TRBJ2-2,13,-,TRBV29-1,CSVEETLTGELFF
TRBJ1-1,17,-,TRBV29-1,CSVVLENQVQTNTEAFF
TRBJ2-1,13,-,TRBV7-3,CASSLMALGEQFF